The 3 T cell receptor beta chains below come from one sample, sequenced in a study of cytomegalovirus exposure and HLA in healthy donors. The PCR ran on 60 Vbeta and 13 Jbeta primers. Sequencing used immunoSEQ multiplex PCR; TCRdb keeps in-frame clones, though not all of them. The sample table sets out around 150,000 clones. Sample: PBMCs. Receptors were obtained from a woman aged 55-75 years in good health and CMV-seronegative.

The J gene is TRBJ2-2, the V gene TRBV9, with no clear D. This CDR3 is built from 15 residues. Germline CDR1 is SGDLS and CDR2 is YYNGEE. With 3 bases removed from V and 1 base from J, the gap between germline ends came to 10 bases. Here the CDR3 DNA reads TGTGCCAGCAGCGGTAGATCACGGAACACCGGGGAGCTGTTTTTT. The encoded protein is CASSGRSRNTGELFF.

The chain uses TRBV7-2 and TRBJ1-1, with D possibly matching TRBD1 (6 bases). Trimming cost V 1 base and J 4 bases, with 16 bases left between them. This CDR3 region has 16 residues. Germline V gives CDR1 SGHTA, CDR2 FQGNSA. CDR3: CASSLGLGTSGTEAFF. DNA for the CDR3: TGTGCCAGCAGCTTAGGGTTGGGGACATCGGGCACTGAAGCTTTCTTT.

V gene TRBV27 combines with J gene TRBJ2-7; D is unresolved. Trimming pared 2 bases from V and 4 bases from J, leaving 15 bases between. Looked up from germline, CDR1 is MNHEY and CDR2 is SMNVEV (reference sequence). This CDR3 contains 15 residues. Here the CDR3 DNA reads TGTGCCAGCAGTTTAGTCGCCACAGACCAGTACGAGCAGTACTTC. This encodes CASSLVATDQYEQYF.